The clone carrying this T cell receptor beta chain rates as large. Antigen unknown. The record originates from a study of spatial heterogeneity in lung cancer. Overall study findings and caveats: Tumor mutation counts were tracked by expanded intratumoral alpha and beta TCR counts.

TCRdb independently ran MiXCR on the 5' RACE reads; one entry per CDR3 protein. The sample has a few thousand distinct CDR3 sequences, approximately 16% seen once; the top ten hold roughly 23%. V was shortened by 6 bases and J by 2 bases, with 16 bases between the two germline ends. Germline-derived CDR1 and CDR2 are DFQATT and SNEGSKA (reference sequence). The CDR3 is 14 residues long. Time point: sample taken at primary tumor resection. The V call is TRBV20-1, the J call TRBJ1-1; no clear D gene. The sample here was lung tumor tissue, taken at surgery. The clonotype originates from a female donor with early-stage non-small cell lung cancer. In DNA, the CDR3 is TGCAGTGCCCTCCGAAGGGAGAGAAACACTGAAGCTTTCTTT. Translated: CSALRRERNTEAFF.